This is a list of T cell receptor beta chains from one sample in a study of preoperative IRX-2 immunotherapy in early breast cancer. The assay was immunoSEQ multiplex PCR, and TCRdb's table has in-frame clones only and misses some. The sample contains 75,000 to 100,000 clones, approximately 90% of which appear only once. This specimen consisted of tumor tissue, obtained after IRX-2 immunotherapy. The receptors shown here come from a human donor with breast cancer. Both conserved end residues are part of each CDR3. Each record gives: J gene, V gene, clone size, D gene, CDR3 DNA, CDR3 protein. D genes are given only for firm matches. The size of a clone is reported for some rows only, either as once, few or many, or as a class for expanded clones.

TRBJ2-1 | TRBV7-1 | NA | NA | TGTGCCAGCCTCAACACGGGGCATGACCTCTACAATGAGCAGTTCTTC | CASLNTGHDLYNEQFF
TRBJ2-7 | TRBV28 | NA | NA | TGTGCCAGCAGTTTCGGGCGGCTCGGCTACGAGCAGTACTTC | CASSFGRLGYEQYF
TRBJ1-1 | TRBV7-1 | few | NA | TGTGCCAGCAGCCCCGAGGGTTGGAACACTGAAGCTTTCTTT | CASSPEGWNTEAFF
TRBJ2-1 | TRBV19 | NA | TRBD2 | TGTGCCAGTAGCCTACCAGAAGCGGGAGGGTTTGAGCAGTTCTTC | CASSLPEAGGFEQFF
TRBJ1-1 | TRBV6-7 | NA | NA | TGTGCCAGCAGGTTCAGTTGGGCGGTAAAAACTGAAGCTTTCTTT | CASRFSWAVKTEAFF
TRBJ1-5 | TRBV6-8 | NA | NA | TGTGCCAGCAGTTACTCGAGGGTAGATAGCAATCAGCCCCAGCATTTT | CASSYSRVDSNQPQHF
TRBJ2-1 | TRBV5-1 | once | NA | TGCGCCAGCAGCTTGGAATCGCTATCGTTAGGCTACAATGAGCAGTTCTTC | CASSLESLSLGYNEQFF
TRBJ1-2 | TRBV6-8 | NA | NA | TGTGCCAGCAGTGTGCAGGGAGGGCCTTCTGGCTACACCTTC | CASSVQGGPSGYTF
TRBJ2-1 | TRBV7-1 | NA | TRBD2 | TGTGCCAGCAGCCCCCGGGGACTAGCCAATGAGCAGTTCTTC | CASSPRGLANEQFF
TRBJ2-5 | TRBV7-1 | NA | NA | TGTGCCAGCAGCGAGGGACTTATGTCCCAAGAGACCCAGTACTTC | CASSEGLMSQETQYF
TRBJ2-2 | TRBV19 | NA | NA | TGTGCCAGTAGTACCTACTCAGGTAACACCGGGGAGCTGTTTTTT | CASSTYSGNTGELFF
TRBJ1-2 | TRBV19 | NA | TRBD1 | TGTGCCAGTAGTACGAGACAGGGTCGGTGGGGCTACACCTTC | CASSTRQGRWGYTF
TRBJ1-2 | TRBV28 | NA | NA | TGTGCCAGCAGTTTGGGTGTGCCGGCAGGCTACACCTTC | CASSLGVPAGYTF
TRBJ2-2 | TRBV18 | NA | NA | TGTGCCAGCTCACCGACACTGGTAGGGCACACCGGGGAGCTGTTTTTT | CASSPTLVGHTGELFF
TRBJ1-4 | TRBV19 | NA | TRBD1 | TGTGCCACCACTCAGGGGGGAGCTAATGAAAAACTGTTTTTT | CATTQGGANEKLFF
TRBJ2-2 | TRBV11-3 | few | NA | TGTGCCAGCAGCGTACAGGGCCATGCGAACACCGGGGAGCTGTTTTTT | CASSVQGHANTGELFF
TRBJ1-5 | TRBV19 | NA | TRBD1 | TGTGCCAGTAGACCTACAGGGGTCGGCAATCAGCCCCAGCATTTT | CASRPTGVGNQPQHF
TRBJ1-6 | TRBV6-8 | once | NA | TGTGCCAGCAGTTACTCCCGGGACGGCTTTTCACCCCTCCACTTT | CASSYSRDGFSPLHF
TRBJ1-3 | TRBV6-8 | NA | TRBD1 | TGTGCCAGCAGTCGTTCCGGGACAGCGAGAAACACCATATATTTT | CASSRSGTARNTIYF
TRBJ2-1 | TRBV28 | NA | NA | TGTGCCAGCAGGCTCCACGGGACTGGCAATGAGCAGTTCTTC | CASRLHGTGNEQFF
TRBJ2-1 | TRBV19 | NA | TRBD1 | TGTGCCAGTAGGGGGACAGGGCGCATTGAGCAGTTCTTC | CASRGTGRIEQFF
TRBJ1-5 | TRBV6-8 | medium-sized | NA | TGTGCCAGCAGTTACTCGTATGGGCAGCCCCAGCATTTT | CASSYSYGQPQHF
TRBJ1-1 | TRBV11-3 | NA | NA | TGTGCCAGCAGCACGATATTACAGGGAGCGGTCGAAGCTTTCTTT | CASSTILQGAVEAFF
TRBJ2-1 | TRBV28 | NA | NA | TGTGCCAGCAGCCCCTTTGGCGGGGAAGCCTCCTACAATGAGCAGTTCTTC | CASSPFGGEASYNEQFF
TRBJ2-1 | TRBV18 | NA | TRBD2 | TGTGCCAGCTCACCGAGCGGGAGCTACAATGAGCAGTTCTTC | CASSPSGSYNEQFF